The next 29 T cell receptor beta chains were all read from a single sample in a study of cytomegalovirus exposure and HLA in healthy donors. Amplification used 60 Vbeta primers and 13 Jbeta primers. Measured with immunoSEQ multiplex PCR; TCRdb has only the in-frame clones, and not every one. The sample holds about 80,000 clones; approximately 60% are singletons and the top ten take about 4.2%. The sample taken for sequencing was PBMCs. The receptors shown here come from a male donor in good health and CMV-seropositive.

The chain is built from TRBV15 and TRBJ1-5, with TRBD1 matching 8 bases. V shed 1 base, J shed 6 bases, and the junction held 5 bases outside the gene matches. This CDR3 is built from 15 residues. The germline V gene has CDR1 LNHNV and CDR2 YYDKDF (reference sequence). This chain's CDR3 is CATSRVQGAGQPQHF. CDR3 nucleotides: TGTGCCACCAGCAGAGTTCAGGGGGCAGGTCAGCCCCAGCATTTT. The full variable domain, rest sourced from reference TRBV15 and TRBJ1-5, is DAMVIQNPRYQVTQFGKPVTLSCSQTLNHNVMYWYQQKSSQAPKLLFHYYDKDFNNEADTPDNFQSRRPNTSFCFLDIRSPGLGDTAMYLCATSRVQGAGQPQHFGDGTRLSIL.

V usage is TRBV18 and J usage is TRBJ1-1, with TRBD1 as a possible D gene (6 bases). Germline V gene lookup returns CDR1 KGHSH and CDR2 LQKENI. Trimming removed 6 bases at V and 2 bases at J, with 16 bases between. The CDR3 contains 15 residues. The CDR3 sequence is CASSITGTINTEAFF. CDR3 coding DNA: TGTGCCAGCTCCATCACCGGGACAATAAACACTGAAGCTTTCTTT.

V and J are TRBV5-1 and TRBJ1-3; 8 nucleotides match TRBD1. The V segment lost 4 bases and the J segment 4 bases; nucleotides outside the gene matches: 7. Germline CDR1 and CDR2: SGHRS and YFSETQ. The CDR3 consists of 15 residues. The CDR3 protein is CASSLPTGVGNTIYF. The CDR3 DNA sequence: TGCGCCAGCAGCCTCCCGACAGGGGTCGGAAACACCATATATTTT.

This clone turned up a few times. This chain joins TRBV5-1 and TRBJ2-1; 11 bases are shared with TRBD1. The length of the CDR3 is 14 residues. Germline V lookup: CDR1 SGHRS, CDR2 YFSETQ. Germline trimming cut 4 bases from V and 6 bases from J; bases unmatched to any gene: 3. The CDR3, as DNA: TGCGCCAGCAGCCCGGGACAGGGGGTCAATGAGCAGTTCTTC. Residues: CASSPGQGVNEQFF.

This chain connects TRBV30 to TRBJ2-7; 10 nucleotides line up with TRBD2. The CDR3 sequence is 14 residues long. The germline CDR1 and CDR2 sequences are GTSNPN and SVGIG (reference sequence). Unmatched junction bases numbered 4, after V lost 1 base and J lost 4 bases. The CDR3 here is CAWSGGLARYEQYF. CDR3 sequence (DNA): TGTGCCTGGAGTGGGGGACTAGCGAGATACGAGCAGTACTTC.

CDR3 sequence: CASRPGTNSNTGELFF. The DNA of the CDR3 is TGTGCCAGCAGACCCGGGACAAATAGTAACACCGGGGAGCTGTTTTTT. The chain carries TRBV27 and TRBJ2-2, with a tentative D call TRBD1 (6 bases). V lost 6 bases and J 2 bases, leaving 16 bases between the germline ends. Germline CDR1 MNHEY, CDR2 SMNVEV (reference sequence). The CDR3 length is 16 residues.

This clone has a handful of counts. The V and J genes are TRBV5-4 and TRBJ1-5; 10 bases map to TRBD1. CDR3 size: 14 residues. The V gene end was trimmed by 4 bases and the J gene end by 5 bases; junction bases not matched to a gene: 3. Germline V lookup: CDR1 SGHNT, CDR2 YYREEE (reference sequence). CDR3 residues: CASSEGTGDQPQHF. As DNA, the CDR3 is TGTGCCAGCAGCGAGGGGACAGGGGATCAGCCCCAGCATTTT.

The V and J genes are TRBV5-1 and TRBJ1-1; D gene uncertain. V lost 6 bases to trimming and J lost 1 base, with 16 bases between them. Germline loops: CDR1 SGHRS, CDR2 YFSETQ. There are 15 residues in the CDR3. This chain's CDR3 is CASTPAPGGNTEAFF. CDR3 DNA sequence: TGCGCCAGCACCCCAGCTCCAGGTGGGAACACTGAAGCTTTCTTT. Full variable domain (outside the CDR3, taken from reference TRBV5-1 and TRBJ1-1): KAGVTQTPRYLIKTRGQQVTLSCSPISGHRSVSWYQQTPGQGLQFLFEYFSETQRNKGNFPGRFSGRQFSNSRSEMNVSTLELGDSALYLCASTPAPGGNTEAFFGQGTRLTVV.

This clone was picked up a small number of times. A read error may produce the germline difference seen at one junction end. This chain uses TRBV10-3 with TRBJ1-3, with TRBD1 as a possible D gene (5 bases). Germline V gene sequence: CDR1 ENHRY, CDR2 SYGVKD. The CDR3 has 13 amino acids. CDR3 sequence (DNA): TGTGCCATCTCAGGTCAGGGTGGATACACCATATATTTT. Protein product: CAISGQGGYTIYF.

This clone was observed a single time. This CDR3 is CASSSRTGDHEQYF. CDR3 coding DNA: TGTGCCAGCAGTTCCCGGACAGGGGACCACGAGCAGTACTTC. The V and J genes are TRBV5-4 and TRBJ2-7; 9 bases are shared with TRBD1. Losses at the gene ends were 5 bases for V and 5 bases for J; bases not matched to a gene: 8. The CDR3 has 14 residues. Germline V gene lookup returns CDR1 SGHNT and CDR2 YYREEE (reference sequence).

The rearrangement joins TRBV5-1 to TRBJ2-3, with no clear D. This CDR3 contains 15 residues. In germline, CDR1 is SGHRS, CDR2 YFSETQ. V lost 0 bases and J lost 0, with 8 bases in between. The CDR3 sequence is CASSLDDSSTDTQYF. The DNA of the CDR3 is TGCGCCAGCAGCTTGGATGACTCTAGCACAGATACGCAGTATTTT. Combining the CDR3 with reference TRBV5-1 and TRBJ2-3 gives the whole variable domain KAGVTQTPRYLIKTRGQQVTLSCSPISGHRSVSWYQQTPGQGLQFLFEYFSETQRNKGNFPGRFSGRQFSNSRSEMNVSTLELGDSALYLCASSLDDSSTDTQYFGPGTRLTVL.

The rearrangement links TRBV9 to TRBJ2-3, with 12 bases that match TRBD2. The germline V gene has CDR1 SGDLS and CDR2 YYNGEE. The CDR3 extends over 16 amino acids. J lost 5 bases, V lost 3 bases, and 7 bases had no gene match. CDR3: CASSGPSGRAVDTQYF. CDR3 bases: TGTGCCAGCAGCGGACCTAGCGGGAGGGCCGTAGATACGCAGTATTTT. The variable domain in full, completed from reference TRBV9 and TRBJ2-3, reads DSGVTQTPKHLITATGQRVTLRCSPRSGDLSVYWYQQSLDQGLQFLIQYYNGEERAKGNILERFSAQQFPDLHSELNLSSLELGDSALYFCASSGPSGRAVDTQYFGPGTRLTVL.

This rearrangement joins TRBV29-1 to TRBJ2-1; TRBD1 agrees at 12 bases. Trimming took 5 bases from V and 7 from J; bases not matched to a gene: 9. Germline V gene data show CDR1 as SQVTM and CDR2 as ANQGSEA. The CDR3 has 15 residues. The chain's CDR3 is CSVRGPGQGANEQFF. For the CDR3, the DNA is TGCAGCGTTCGGGGCCCGGGACAGGGGGCAAATGAGCAGTTCTTC.

This chain connects TRBV5-1 to TRBJ1-3, with 7 bases fitting TRBD1. CDR1 SGHRS and CDR2 YFSETQ come from the germline V gene. This CDR3 is 16 amino acids long. J was trimmed by 3 bases and V by 1 base; bases with no gene match: 7. CDR3 DNA: TGCGCCAGCAGCTTGTCCCCAGGGGGTTTTGGAAACACCATATATTTT. Encoded protein: CASSLSPGGFGNTIYF.

Only a few counts were recorded for this clone. This chain joins TRBV20-1 and TRBJ1-2; D remains unclear. With 3 bases removed from V and 2 bases from J, the gap between germline ends came to 4 bases. Germline V gives CDR1 DFQATT, CDR2 SNEGSKA (reference sequence). CDR3 length: 11 residues. The CDR3, as DNA: TGCAGTGCTAGCCAGAACTATGGCTACACCTTC. Encoded protein: CSASQNYGYTF.

The rearrangement uses TRBV6-1 and TRBJ2-3; D is ambiguous. This CDR3 has 15 residues. From germline, CDR1 is MNHNS and CDR2 SASEGT. V was clipped by 6 bases and J by 8 bases, with 21 bases between them. CDR3 region: CASRPSGSQGGTQYF. For the CDR3, the DNA is TGTGCCAGCAGGCCCTCCGGGTCGCAAGGCGGTACGCAGTATTTT.

The J gene is TRBJ1-4, the V gene TRBV9; weak D call: TRBD1 (5 bases). CDR3 length: 15 amino acids. V was cut by 7 bases and J by 4 bases, with 17 bases left in between. Per germline, CDR1 SGDLS and CDR2 YYNGEE. CDR3 residues: CASAREEGLNEKLFF. DNA of the CDR3: TGTGCCAGCGCGAGGGAGGAGGGACTTAATGAAAAACTGTTTTTT. Drawing the rest from reference TRBV9 and TRBJ1-4, the complete variable domain is DSGVTQTPKHLITATGQRVTLRCSPRSGDLSVYWYQQSLDQGLQFLIQYYNGEERAKGNILERFSAQQFPDLHSELNLSSLELGDSALYFCASAREEGLNEKLFFGSGTQLSVL.

This clone came up a few times. The J gene is TRBJ2-3, the V gene TRBV11-3; the D gene is possibly TRBD2 (5 bases). Germline V gene data show CDR1 as SGHNT and CDR2 as YENEEA. V was shortened by 1 base and J by 2 bases, with 22 bases between the two germline ends. CDR3 length: 19 amino acids. CDR3 sequence (DNA): TGTGCCAGCAGCTTAGCCCTCCGGAGGCTCCTTGGAAACACAGATACGCAGTATTTT. This codes for CASSLALRRLLGNTDTQYF.

The CDR3 DNA reads as TGTGCCACCAGCAGTACTAGCGGGAGGAGCGAGCAGTACTTC. Translated: CATSSTSGRSEQYF. The V gene is TRBV15, the J gene TRBJ2-5, with TRBD2 matching over 12 bases. The J call may be incorrect, as the DNA end agrees better with TRBJ2-7. Germline CDR1 LNHNV, CDR2 YYDKDF (reference sequence). The CDR3 spans 14 residues.

The rearrangement links TRBV7-9 to TRBJ2-1; 7 bases map to TRBD2. The CDR3 totals 13 residues. Looked up from germline, CDR1 is SEHNR and CDR2 is FQNEAQ (reference sequence). V was pared by 8 bases and J by 1 base, with 2 bases of the junction left unmatched. As DNA, the CDR3 is TGTGCCAGCGAGGGAGGGTCCTACAATGAGCAGTTCTTC. Amino acids: CASEGGSYNEQFF.

The chain combines TRBV15 with TRBJ1-2, with TRBD1 identical over 8 bases. V was pared by 5 bases and J by 8 bases, with 7 bases of the junction left unmatched. The CDR3 has 13 residues. Germline V gene data show CDR1 as LNHNV and CDR2 as YYDKDF (reference sequence). The CDR3 region is CATSPDRVQGYTF. DNA of the CDR3: TGTGCCACCAGCCCGGACAGGGTGCAGGGCTACACCTTC.

The CDR3 DNA is TGTGCCAGCAGTTTATGGGGGGGCACAGATACGCAGTATTTT. As protein: CASSLWGGTDTQYF. The chain links TRBV27 to TRBJ2-3; D is possibly TRBD2 (6 bases). CDR3 length: 14 amino acids. CDR1 is MNHEY and CDR2 is SMNVEV in the germline V gene (reference sequence). The ends were cut back, 1 base at V and 1 base at J, with 6 bases in the middle.

V gene TRBV5-5 combines with J gene TRBJ1-1; TRBD1 matches 7 bases. CDR1 is SGHKS and CDR2 is YYEKEE in the germline V gene (reference sequence). The CDR3 covers 14 residues. V shed 5 bases, J shed 4 bases, and the junction held 8 bases outside the gene matches. As DNA, the CDR3 is TGTGCCAGCAGGCCTAGGGGGCTTGGCACTGAAGCTTTCTTT. As protein: CASRPRGLGTEAFF.

The chain links TRBV6-4 to TRBJ2-3, with TRBD2 matching over 7 bases. CDR1 is MRHNA, CDR2 SNTAGT, per germline. V lost 4 bases and J lost 4; bases outside the gene matches: 8. The CDR3 loop spans 15 amino acids. CDR3 in amino acids: CASSALGGGADTQYF. The CDR3 DNA reads TGTGCCAGCAGTGCCCTGGGCGGGGGTGCAGATACGCAGTATTTT.

The chain has TRBV30 and TRBJ1-3; D is uncertain. The germline gives CDR1 GTSNPN, CDR2 SVGIG (reference sequence). The V gene lost 3 bases and the J gene lost 3 bases, with 9 bases spanning the gap. This CDR3 has 13 amino acids. CDR3 loop: CAWSGWYGNTIYF. The CDR3 DNA sequence: TGTGCCTGGAGCGGGTGGTATGGAAACACCATATATTTT.

This clone was observed a handful of times. The chain combines TRBV5-3 with TRBJ1-3, with D maybe TRBD1 (5 bases). TRBV5-3 is classed as an ORF, of uncertain function. The V and J ends lost 0 bases and 4 bases respectively, with 20 bases between them. This CDR3 has 18 residues. CDR3 sequence: CARSLGGVLRLPGNTIYF. CDR3 in DNA: TGTGCCAGAAGCTTGGGGGGGGTGCTCAGGCTACCGGGAAACACCATATATTTT.

This clone was observed once. The gene calls are TRBV9 and TRBJ2-6, with D possibly being TRBD1 (5 bases). The V end lost 1 base, the J end lost 3 bases, and 8 bases lay between the germline ends. Looked up from germline, CDR1 is SGDLS and CDR2 is YYNGEE. The CDR3 contains 15 residues. CDR3 coding DNA: TGTGCCAGCAGCGTAATGCAGGGTGGGGCCAACGTCCTGACTTTC. It translates to CASSVMQGGANVLTF.

The J gene is TRBJ1-5, the V gene TRBV28, with D tentatively TRBD1 (6 bases). The CDR3 is 15 amino acids. Trimming took off 6 bases at V and 7 bases at J, with 19 bases between the two ends. CDR1 and CDR2 from the germline V gene are MDHEN and SYDVKM. The CDR3 sequence is CASSRRMGARQPQHF. CDR3 bases: TGTGCCAGCAGCCGTAGGATGGGGGCGAGACAGCCCCAGCATTTT.

J is TRBJ2-1 and V is TRBV19, with D perhaps matching TRBD2 (5 bases). The CDR3 extends over 13 amino acids. V was pared by 6 bases and J by 2 bases, with 8 bases between. Germline V gives CDR1 LNHDA, CDR2 SQIVND (reference sequence). CDR3 amino acids: CASSGMTYNEQFF. The CDR3 coding sequence is TGTGCCAGTAGCGGGATGACCTACAATGAGCAGTTCTTC.